These 2 T cell receptor beta chains share one sample of origin, sequenced in a study of blood T cells in healthy people across ages (dated by TCRdb to about 2015). To prepare the library, 5' RACE was applied. The reads were generated on an Illumina HiSeq 2500. A second PCR of roughly 6 to 11 cycles was run with a J-beta primer mix and a sample-barcoded 5' primer. In-frame beta chains were kept once TCRdb had trimmed the public reads at Q25 with fastp and called clones with MiXCR. Rows matching on CDR3 protein sequence are summarized as one entry with the most common DNA and genes. In all, the sample holds some 320,000 distinct CDR3 sequences, and 27% of those were seen once. The top ten constitute over 25% of the sample. Sequencing input: blood. Receptors originate from a woman in her sixties or seventies in good health.

This clonotype was seen only a few times. The chain carries TRBV20-1 and TRBJ2-1, with D uncertain. Trimming took off 3 bases at V and 8 bases at J, with 11 bases between the two ends. Germline V CDR1 and CDR2: DFQATT, SNEGSKA (reference sequence). This CDR3 comprises 12 residues. CDR3 sequence: CSASSGIDEQFF. The CDR3 nucleotides read TGCAGTGCTAGTTCCGGCATCGATGAGCAGTTCTTC.

In the case of this clonotype: A junction boundary mismatches the germline segment, possibly from a read error. V is TRBV10-2 and J is TRBJ2-7; D gene unclear. CDR1 and CDR2 from the germline V gene are WSHSY and SAAADI. This CDR3 spans 14 amino acids. The CDR3 loop is CASSVDPLLGEQYF. Written as DNA, the CDR3 is TGTGCCAGCAGCGTAGACCCCTTGTTGGGCGAGCAGTACTTC.